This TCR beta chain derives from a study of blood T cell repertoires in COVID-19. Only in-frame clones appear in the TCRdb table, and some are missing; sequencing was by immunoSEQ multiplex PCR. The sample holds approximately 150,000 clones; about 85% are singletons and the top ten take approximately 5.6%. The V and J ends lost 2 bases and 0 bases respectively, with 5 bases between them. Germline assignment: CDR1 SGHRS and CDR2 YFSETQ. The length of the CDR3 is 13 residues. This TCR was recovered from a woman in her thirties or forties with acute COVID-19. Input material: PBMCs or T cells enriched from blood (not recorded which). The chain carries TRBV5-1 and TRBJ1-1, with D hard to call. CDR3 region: CASSFSLNTEAFF. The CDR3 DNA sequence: TGCGCCAGCAGCTTTAGTCTGAACACTGAAGCTTTCTTT.